This is a list of T cell receptor beta chains from one sample in a study of shared clonotypes between healthy human individuals. Profiling relied on immunoSEQ multiplex PCR, and the TCRdb table lists in-frame clones only, not all of them. The sample comprises hundreds of thousands of clones, around two thirds of which are singletons, and 1.5% to 2% rests with the top ten. The sequencing input was memory CD4+ T cells sorted from blood. Every receptor here comes from a woman under 40 in good health. Each CDR3 is given with its conserved first and last residue. D genes are given only for firm matches. Size is stated for part of the rows, as once, few or many counts, or as a class when the clone is expanded.

clone size: NA; J gene: TRBJ2-3; D gene: NA; V gene: TRBV28; CDR3 protein: CASSIGTYAFYTQYF; CDR3 DNA: TGTGCCAGCAGTATAGGGACGTACGCCTTCTATACGCAGTATTTT
clone size: NA; J gene: TRBJ2-6; D gene: TRBD1; V gene: TRBV11-2; CDR3 protein: CASSLARRTGLAGANVLTF; CDR3 DNA: TGTGCCAGCAGCTTAGCCAGGAGGACAGGGCTCGCCGGGGCCAACGTCCTGACTTTC
clone size: NA; J gene: TRBJ2-5; D gene: TRBD2; V gene: TRBV19; CDR3 protein: CASSTSGSRETQYF; CDR3 DNA: TGTGCCAGTAGCACTAGCGGGAGCAGAGAGACCCAGTACTTC
clone size: NA; J gene: TRBJ1-1; D gene: NA; V gene: TRBV2; CDR3 protein: CASSPQAGVGSTEAFF; CDR3 DNA: TGTGCCAGCAGTCCCCAGGCAGGGGTAGGCTCCACTGAAGCTTTCTTT
clone size: NA; J gene: TRBJ2-3; D gene: TRBD2; V gene: TRBV28; CDR3 protein: CASRTGGGRSGMARAQYF; CDR3 DNA: TGTGCCAGCAGAACCGGGGGTGGCCGTAGCGGGATGGCTCGTGCGCAGTATTTT
clone size: NA; J gene: TRBJ2-3; D gene: TRBD2; V gene: TRBV19; CDR3 protein: CASRRLAGGGDTQYF; CDR3 DNA: TGTGCCAGTAGAAGACTAGCGGGAGGGGGAGATACGCAGTATTTT
clone size: NA; J gene: TRBJ2-7; D gene: TRBD1; V gene: TRBV27; CDR3 protein: CASSLTGGNEQYF; CDR3 DNA: TGTGCCAGCAGTTTAACAGGGGGGAACGAGCAGTACTTC
clone size: NA; J gene: TRBJ2-2; D gene: NA; V gene: TRBV7-3; CDR3 protein: CASGSSHTGELFF; CDR3 DNA: TGTGCCAGCGGGTCCAGTCACACCGGGGAGCTGTTTTTT
clone size: NA; J gene: TRBJ1-2; D gene: NA; V gene: TRBV6-1; CDR3 protein: CASSEAYIVNYGYTF; CDR3 DNA: TGTGCCAGCAGTGAAGCATACATAGTTAACTATGGCTACACCTTC
clone size: once; J gene: TRBJ2-5; D gene: NA; V gene: TRBV5-1; CDR3 protein: CASSSLPPQETQYF; CDR3 DNA: TGCGCCAGCAGCTCGCTCCCCCCGCAAGAGACCCAGTACTTC
clone size: once; J gene: TRBJ2-1; D gene: NA; V gene: TRBV28; CDR3 protein: CASPPLASPPSYNEQFF; CDR3 DNA: TGTGCCAGCCCCCCACTTGCGAGTCCCCCGTCCTACAATGAGCAGTTCTTC
clone size: NA; J gene: TRBJ2-7; D gene: NA; V gene: TRBV29-1; CDR3 protein: CSVADTRHEQYF; CDR3 DNA: TGCAGCGTTGCCGATACTAGACACGAGCAGTACTTC
clone size: NA; J gene: TRBJ2-7; D gene: TRBD1; V gene: TRBV18; CDR3 protein: CASSPGQGAWEQYF; CDR3 DNA: TGTGCCAGCTCACCGGGACAGGGGGCTTGGGAGCAGTACTTC
clone size: NA; J gene: TRBJ2-5; D gene: NA; V gene: TRBV2; CDR3 protein: CASSDGGLMETQYF; CDR3 DNA: TGTGCCAGCAGTGACGGGGGTTTGATGGAGACCCAGTACTTC
clone size: NA; J gene: TRBJ1-5; D gene: TRBD1; V gene: TRBV5-6; CDR3 protein: CASSKGQGSLQPQHF; CDR3 DNA: TGTGCCAGCAGCAAGGGACAGGGCTCATTGCAGCCCCAGCATTTT
clone size: few; J gene: TRBJ2-1; D gene: NA; V gene: TRBV29-1; CDR3 protein: CSAENGGLGFF; CDR3 DNA: TGCAGCGCAGAAAATGGGGGACTGGGGTTCTTC
clone size: NA; J gene: TRBJ2-5; D gene: TRBD1; V gene: TRBV13; CDR3 protein: CASSLDLGQKRETQYF; CDR3 DNA: TGTGCCAGCAGCTTAGATTTGGGACAGAAGCGAGAGACCCAGTACTTC
clone size: NA; J gene: TRBJ1-1; D gene: TRBD1; V gene: TRBV14; CDR3 protein: CASSPLTGVNTEAFF; CDR3 DNA: TGTGCCAGCAGCCCGCTGACAGGGGTGAACACTGAAGCTTTCTTT
clone size: NA; J gene: TRBJ1-1; D gene: NA; V gene: TRBV30; CDR3 protein: CAWSVRGGAEAFF; CDR3 DNA: TGTGCCTGGAGTGTACGGGGGGGTGCTGAAGCTTTCTTT
clone size: NA; J gene: TRBJ2-7; D gene: NA; V gene: TRBV30; CDR3 protein: CAWRGWGHNEQYF; CDR3 DNA: TGTGCCTGGAGAGGGTGGGGCCACAACGAGCAGTACTTC
clone size: NA; J gene: TRBJ2-7; D gene: NA; V gene: TRBV28; CDR3 protein: CASRRQQTSYEQYF; CDR3 DNA: TGTGCCAGCCGTCGACAGCAAACCTCCTACGAGCAGTACTTC
clone size: NA; J gene: TRBJ1-1; D gene: TRBD1; V gene: TRBV7-9; CDR3 protein: CASSLTGQGNTEAFF; CDR3 DNA: TGTGCCAGCAGCTTGACCGGACAGGGGAACACTGAAGCTTTCTTT
clone size: NA; J gene: TRBJ2-7; D gene: NA; V gene: TRBV6-5; CDR3 protein: CASSHRTLYEQYF; CDR3 DNA: TGTGCCAGCAGTCACCGGACTCTCTACGAGCAGTACTTC
clone size: NA; J gene: TRBJ2-1; D gene: TRBD2; V gene: TRBV5-1; CDR3 protein: CASSFAGVGSYNEQFF; CDR3 DNA: TGCGCCAGCAGCTTCGCGGGAGTGGGCTCCTACAATGAGCAGTTCTTC
clone size: NA; J gene: TRBJ1-1; D gene: NA; V gene: TRBV19; CDR3 protein: CASNTDSSYTEAFF; CDR3 DNA: TGTGCCAGTAACACCGACAGTTCATACACTGAAGCTTTCTTT
clone size: NA; J gene: TRBJ2-5; D gene: NA; V gene: TRBV7-2; CDR3 protein: CASSPARGEQETQYF; CDR3 DNA: TGTGCCAGCAGCCCAGCTAGAGGGGAGCAAGAGACCCAGTACTTC
clone size: once; J gene: TRBJ2-1; D gene: NA; V gene: TRBV25-1; CDR3 protein: CASSATGRLSYNEQFF; CDR3 DNA: TGTGCCAGCAGTGCAACAGGGCGCCTCTCCTACAATGAGCAGTTCTTC
clone size: NA; J gene: TRBJ1-3; D gene: NA; V gene: TRBV9; CDR3 protein: CASSVDPGASGNTIYF; CDR3 DNA: TGTGCCAGCAGCGTAGACCCAGGAGCCTCTGGAAACACCATATATTTT
clone size: NA; J gene: TRBJ1-1; D gene: TRBD1; V gene: TRBV28; CDR3 protein: CASSLGGTGNTEAFF; CDR3 DNA: TGTGCCAGCAGTTTAGGCGGGACAGGGAACACTGAAGCTTTCTTT
clone size: NA; J gene: TRBJ2-2; D gene: TRBD1; V gene: TRBV5-4; CDR3 protein: CATGQGDTGELFF; CDR3 DNA: TGTGCCACCGGACAGGGGGACACCGGGGAGCTGTTTTTT
clone size: NA; J gene: TRBJ2-1; D gene: TRBD2; V gene: TRBV11-3; CDR3 protein: CASSLAGGYNEQFF; CDR3 DNA: TGTGCCAGCTCCCTAGCGGGAGGTTACAATGAGCAGTTCTTC
clone size: few; J gene: TRBJ2-2; D gene: TRBD1; V gene: TRBV7-9; CDR3 protein: CASSLGTGAGELFF; CDR3 DNA: TGTGCCAGCAGCTTAGGGACAGGCGCCGGGGAGCTGTTTTTT
clone size: NA; J gene: TRBJ2-7; D gene: TRBD1; V gene: TRBV19; CDR3 protein: CASTSTGGTYEQYF; CDR3 DNA: TGTGCCAGTACCTCGACAGGGGGCACCTACGAGCAGTACTTC
clone size: NA; J gene: TRBJ2-1; D gene: NA; V gene: TRBV7-2; CDR3 protein: CASSFRSRGGVFF; CDR3 DNA: TGTGCCAGCAGCTTTCGCTCCCGGGGTGGGGTGTTCTTC
clone size: NA; J gene: TRBJ2-1; D gene: TRBD2; V gene: TRBV18; CDR3 protein: CASSPPTTSGSEQFF; CDR3 DNA: TGTGCCAGCTCACCACCGACCACTAGCGGGAGTGAGCAGTTCTTC